This T cell receptor (beta chain) was sequenced in a study of CD8 T cells in ankylosing spondylitis. Study results and limitations: Some of these motif variants have turned up before, in reports on reactive arthritis synovial fluid and blood.

This clonotype was observed a few times. The antigen is undetermined. Construction of TCR beta libraries was performed using quantitative 5'-RACE with molecular barcodes. TCRdb re-called the 5' RACE reads through MiXCR, storing one row per CDR3 protein. This table has tens of thousands of distinct CDR3 sequences, around 25% appearing once. Sequencing used blood, either unsorted or a sorted T cell fraction (not recorded which). The sequence derives from a male donor with ankylosing spondylitis or in good health (not recorded which).

In nucleotides, the CDR3 is TGTGCCAGCAGTGTAGGGGGGCAGCCCCAGCATTTT. Its translation: CASSVGGQPQHF. V and J are TRBV28 and TRBJ1-5; D is possibly TRBD1 (6 bases). The V gene lost 5 bases and the J gene lost 7 bases, with 9 bases spanning the gap. The length of the CDR3 is 12 residues. Germline V gene lookup returns CDR1 MDHEN and CDR2 SYDVKM.